This T cell receptor (beta chain) was identified during a study of T cells in Graves' hyperthyroidism and ophthalmopathy. The study, taken as a whole, reports: Most thyroid clonotypes that were expanded above 0.001 also turned up in blood. Ophthalmopathy prediction by the model preceded onset by a median 6.5 months.

Template material for amplifying TCR beta CDR3 regions consisted of RNA transcripts. Carried out on the TCR CDR3, a first-round RT-PCR used the HTBI primer set. A single record per CDR3 protein comes from TCRdb applying MiXCR to the multiplex PCR reads. Among about 720,000 distinct CDR3 sequences listed, around a sixth were seen once. The germline gives CDR1 PRHDT, CDR2 FYEKMQ (reference sequence). Trimming at V came to 1 base and at J to 3 bases, leaving 6 bases not matched to a gene. The CDR3 runs to 15 residues. In patients aged 18 to 65, hyperthyroidism was newly diagnosed, with duration under 2 months. Patients were excluded because of uncontrolled infection, other autoimmune disease, pregnancy or lactation. Note on this clonotype: Its antigen is undetermined.

This sequence joins TRBV13 and TRBJ2-7; 7 nucleotides align to TRBD2. This clonotype originated in a woman aged 45-60 years with Graves' hyperthyroidism that later progressed to Graves' ophthalmopathy. Sequencing was performed on blood. DNA for the CDR3: TGTGCCAGCAGCTTAGCTGGGGAGGGTGACTACGAGCAGTACTTC. This codes for CASSLAGEGDYEQYF.